This TCR beta chain was obtained from a study of Ad26.COV2.S vaccination and SARS-CoV-2 variants (dated by TCRdb to the early 2020s). General notes on the study: Sequencing of the TCRbeta repertoire served to evaluate the specificity and breadth of SARS-CoV-2-reactive T cell receptors following Ad26.COV2.S vaccination. A total of roughly 32 samples were included in the TCR-sequenced set, comprising about 20 Ad26.COV2.S vaccine recipients, 5 placebo recipients and 8 SARS-CoV-2 convalescent individuals.

The CDR3 covers 15 residues, taking in both the cysteine and the phenylalanine. Kept here is only the CDR3 DNA, which spans 45 bases and is read in frame from base 1. Trimming costs V 0 bases and J 2 bases, and their ends lie 9 bases apart. CDR1 is given as SGHRS and CDR2 as YFSETQ, both from the germline V gene. The sample's time point label, in plain terms: individuals recovered from natural SARS-CoV-2 infection. The immunoSEQ Assay was the method used to sequence TCRbeta CDR3 regions. After extraction, genomic DNA underwent amplification by bias-controlled multiplex PCR, followed by high-throughput sequencing. The authors' analysis ran thus. To quantify the absolute abundance of each unique TCRbeta CDR3 region, sequences were collapsed and filtered. T cell fraction was estimated by normalization of TCRbeta template counts to usable DNA, with usable DNA being measured through amplification of reference genes present in all nucleated cells. Repertoire TCRs were annotated as SARS-CoV-2-specific when V gene, CDR3 amino acid sequence and J gene were exactly matched to a known reactive TCR set. The reference SARS-CoV-2 TCR set came from MIRA and was filtered for enrichment in COVID-19-positive ImmuneCODE repertoires, removing public or cross-reactive TCRs. Using the MIRA antigens, annotated TCRs were further analysed by specific ORF or by position within an ORF. Breadth was defined as the number of annotated unique rearrangements divided by the total number of unique productive rearrangements, and depth was defined as the summed frequency of the annotated unique rearrangements. Two-sided Wilcoxon rank-sum tests were applied when comparing TCR breadth between groups. This immuneACCESS table, as held by TCRdb, lists in-frame sequences with V and J called but not all clones. Of the missing ones, under half trace to an unresolved V gene in checked studies; the others have no known cause. V and J calls plus clone size are reproduced from that table; the DNA served to infer D and trimming. The sample table holds about 350,000 clones, of which approximately 90% were seen once. The ten largest account for about 3.9% of the sample.

A remark on this clone: Its cognate antigen has yet to be identified. Per-base quality was not reported, and no clone a single base away is much larger than it.

Results and caveats for the whole study, not just this receptor: The authors noted that the TCR breadth and depth analyses may have underestimated total T cell responses. Comparable non-spike TCR breadth was observed between vaccine and placebo recipients, consistent with only spike being contained in the vaccine. Spike-specific TCR breadth was higher in Ad26.COV2.S recipients than in placebo recipients (P = 0.0014). After vaccination, substantial breadth of spike-specific CD8+ and CD4+ T cell responses was reported.

The TCR was taken from a human donor who had recovered from COVID-19. This chain is built from TRBV5-1 and TRBJ1-3; a tentative D call is TRBD1 (5 bases match). Here the sequenced sample was peripheral blood, taken after recovery from COVID-19. For the CDR3, the sequence is CASSLAGAPGNTIYF. The sequenced DNA is TGCGCCAGCAGCTTGGCTGGGGCCCCTGGAAACACCATATATTTT.